The next 10 T cell receptor beta chains were all read from a single sample in a study of T cell responses to AZD1222 COVID-19 vaccine. Profiling relied on immunoSEQ multiplex PCR, and the TCRdb table lists in-frame clones only, not all of them. Of fewer than 120,000 clones listed, 88% are singletons. Material: peripheral blood, obtained on day 0 of AZD1222 vaccination. Receptor source: an adult in good health.

The chain employs TRBV3-1 (or the pseudogene TRBV3-2) and TRBJ1-1; D ambiguous. This CDR3 is built from 15 residues. Trimming cost V 1 base and J 2 bases, with 11 bases left between them. Germline-derived CDR1 and CDR2 are LGHDT and YNNKEL (reference sequence). CDR3 sequence: CASSQGFHPNTEAFF. Written as DNA, the CDR3 is TGTGCCAGCAGCCAAGGTTTCCACCCCAACACTGAAGCTTTCTTT.

The rearrangement links TRBV7-8 to TRBJ2-7, with unresolved D. The CDR3 is made up of 15 amino acids. CDR1 SGHVS and CDR2 FQNEAQ come from the germline V gene. Trimming pared 5 bases from V and 2 bases from J, leaving 16 bases between. The DNA of the CDR3 is TGTGCCAGCAGCCCAAGGCGCGACCAGCCCTACGAGCAGTACTTC. Translation: CASSPRRDQPYEQYF.

V and J are TRBV7-9 and TRBJ2-3; TRBD2 agrees at 11 bases. CDR3 length: 15 residues. Germline CDR1 reads SEHNR; CDR2 reads FQNEAQ (reference sequence). Trimming at V came to 7 bases and at J to 6 bases, leaving 9 bases not matched to a gene. CDR3 in amino acids: CASKTSGVSGDTQYF. The CDR3 nucleotides are TGTGCCAGCAAGACTAGCGGGGTCTCAGGGGATACGCAGTATTTT.

The chain couples TRBV5-1 to TRBJ1-2; 10 bases fit TRBD1. Looked up from germline, CDR1 is SGHRS and CDR2 is YFSETQ. The V and J ends lost 5 bases and 14 bases, in that order; junction bases with no gene match: 12. CDR3 length: 13 amino acids. CDR3 nucleotide sequence: TGCGCCAGCAGGCCAAGCCGGGACAGGGGTTATACCTTC. It is translated as CASRPSRDRGYTF.

This chain links TRBV18 with TRBJ1-2, with a tentative D call TRBD1 (6 bases). The germline V and J ends were trimmed by 1 base and 6 bases, with 9 bases remaining between them. The CDR3 is 13 amino acids. Germline V gene sequence: CDR1 KGHSH, CDR2 LQKENI. Here the CDR3 reads CASSPRSGDGYTF. The CDR3 coding sequence is TGTGCCAGCTCACCACGGTCAGGGGATGGCTACACCTTC.

The chain links TRBV5-1 to TRBJ1-2, with 9 nucleotides matching TRBD1. Unmatched junction bases numbered 10, after V lost 1 base and J lost 0 bases. From germline, CDR1 is SGHRS and CDR2 YFSETQ. CDR3 length equals 18 residues. This CDR3 reads CASSLIGDRAISNYGYTF. As DNA, the CDR3 is TGCGCCAGCAGCTTGATAGGGGACAGGGCGATTTCTAACTATGGCTACACCTTC.

The CDR3 here is CAISGPGTGGVDYGYTF. CDR3 nucleotide sequence: TGTGCCATCAGTGGCCCGGGGACAGGGGGAGTAGACTATGGCTACACCTTC. The chain is built from TRBV10-3 and TRBJ1-2; 11 nucleotides agree with TRBD1. Trimming took 4 bases from V and 3 from J; bases not matched to a gene: 10. Germline CDR1 reads ENHRY; CDR2 reads SYGVKD. The CDR3 loop spans 17 amino acids.

The rearrangement joins TRBV3-1 (or the pseudogene TRBV3-2) to TRBJ2-1, with D possibly matching TRBD1 (6 bases). The CDR3 length is 15 residues. Trimming cost V 1 base and J 7 bases, with 14 bases left between them. Per germline, CDR1 LGHDT and CDR2 YNNKEL (reference sequence). DNA of the CDR3: TGTGCCAGCAGCCAAGCAAGCGGCCAGGGGAATGAGCAGTTCTTC. Translated: CASSQASGQGNEQFF.

The chain uses TRBV5-1 and TRBJ2-7, with 7 bases fitting TRBD1. The CDR3 is 14 residues long. Germline V lookup: CDR1 SGHRS, CDR2 YFSETQ. The junction had 6 bases not matched to a gene; V was cut back by 4 bases and J by 2 bases. The CDR3 sequence: CASSLRTGAYEQYF. For the CDR3, the DNA is TGCGCCAGCAGCCTCCGGACAGGCGCCTACGAGCAGTACTTC.

This clone was recorded once. This sequence joins TRBV5-6 and TRBJ2-7; unclear D gene. CDR1 is SGHDT and CDR2 is YYEEEE in the germline V gene. V gave up 4 bases and J gave up 3 bases, with 14 bases separating them. The CDR3 covers 14 residues. The DNA of the CDR3 is TGTGCCAGCAGCAAGGATTCCTCATTCTACGAGCAGTACTTC. Its protein is CASSKDSSFYEQYF.